The entry below describes one T cell receptor (beta chain). No antigen is known for it. For Graves' hyperthyroidism to be stable, ophthalmopathy could not progress within 18 months. Patients aged 18 to 65 had newly diagnosed hyperthyroidism that had lasted under 2 months. This sample is part of a study of T cells in Graves' hyperthyroidism and ophthalmopathy. The study, taken as a whole, reports: Onset of ophthalmopathy came a median approximately 6 months after the model predicted it. Most thyroid clonotypes expanded above 0.001 were also detected in blood.

Germline CDR1 reads KGHDR; CDR2 reads SFDVKD. Germline trimming cut 4 bases from V and 7 bases from J; bases unmatched to any gene: 7. This CDR3 has 15 amino acids. There were TCR beta CDR3 regions amplified from RNA transcripts. HTBI primers were used for first-round RT-PCR of the TCR CDR3. TCRdb re-called the multiplex PCR reads with MiXCR, one entry per CDR3 protein. This sample has around 580,000 distinct CDR3 sequences, with approximately 44% found just once. The sequenced sample consisted of peripheral blood or thyroid tissue (not recorded which). This clonotype was sampled from a young woman with Graves' hyperthyroidism. The J gene is TRBJ2-2, the V gene TRBV24-1; 8 bases map to TRBD1. The CDR3 region has the DNA TGTGCCACCAGTGACCGGACAGGGCGTAACGGGGAGCTGTTTTTT. Translated, it gives CATSDRTGRNGELFF.